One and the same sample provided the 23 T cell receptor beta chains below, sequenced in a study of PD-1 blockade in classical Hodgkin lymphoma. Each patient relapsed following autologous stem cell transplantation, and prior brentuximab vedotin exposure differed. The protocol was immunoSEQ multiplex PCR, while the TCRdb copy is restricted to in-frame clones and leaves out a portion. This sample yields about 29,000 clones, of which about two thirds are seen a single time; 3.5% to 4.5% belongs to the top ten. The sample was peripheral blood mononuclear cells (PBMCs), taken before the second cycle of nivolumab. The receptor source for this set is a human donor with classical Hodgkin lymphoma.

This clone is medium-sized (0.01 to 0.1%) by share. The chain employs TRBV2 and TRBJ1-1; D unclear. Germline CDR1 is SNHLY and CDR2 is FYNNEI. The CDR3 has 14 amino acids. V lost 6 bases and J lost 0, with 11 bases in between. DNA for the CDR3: TGTGCCAGCAGGTTAAGGGATGTGAACACTGAAGCTTTCTTT. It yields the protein CASRLRDVNTEAFF.

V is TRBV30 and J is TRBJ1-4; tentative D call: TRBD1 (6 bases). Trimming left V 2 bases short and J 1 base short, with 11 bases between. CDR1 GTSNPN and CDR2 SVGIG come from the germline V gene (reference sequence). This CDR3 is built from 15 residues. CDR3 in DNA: TGTGCCTGGAGTACAGGGTTTGGAACTAATGAAAAACTGTTTTTT. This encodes CAWSTGFGTNEKLFF.

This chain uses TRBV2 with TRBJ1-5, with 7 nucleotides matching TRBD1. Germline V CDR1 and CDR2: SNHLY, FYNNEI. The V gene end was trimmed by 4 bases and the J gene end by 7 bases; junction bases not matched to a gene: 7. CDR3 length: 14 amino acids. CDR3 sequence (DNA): TGTGCCAGCAGTGGGCAGGGGGAGAGACAGCCCCAGCATTTT. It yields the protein CASSGQGERQPQHF. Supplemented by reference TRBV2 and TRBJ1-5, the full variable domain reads EPEVTQTPSHQVTQMGQEVILRCVPISNHLYFYWYRQILGQKVEFLVSFYNNEISEKSEIFDDQFSVERPDGSNFTLKIRSTKLEDSAMYFCASSGQGERQPQHFGDGTRLSIL.

The CDR3, as DNA: TGTGCCAGCAGCTTGGCCCACAGCGCAACCTACGAGCAGTACTTC. It codes for CASSLAHSATYEQYF. The V call is TRBV5-4, the J call TRBJ2-7; D is unclear. This CDR3 comprises 15 residues. Trimming removed 0 bases from V and 2 bases from J, with 12 bases in between. Germline CDR1 SGHNT, CDR2 YYREEE (reference sequence).

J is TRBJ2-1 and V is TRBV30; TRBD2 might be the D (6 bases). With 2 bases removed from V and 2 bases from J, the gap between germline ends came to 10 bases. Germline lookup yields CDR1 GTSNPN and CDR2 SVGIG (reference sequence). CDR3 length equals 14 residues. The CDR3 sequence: CAWSRGLTYNEQFF. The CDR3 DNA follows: TGTGCCTGGAGTCGGGGACTTACCTACAATGAGCAGTTCTTC.

CDR3 in DNA: TGCGCCAGCAGCCAAAGGGACAGTCCCAATCAGCCCCAGCATTTT. Protein: CASSQRDSPNQPQHF. The rearrangement uses TRBV4-1 and TRBJ1-5, with 7 bases aligning to TRBD1. Germline V gene lookup returns CDR1 MGHRA and CDR2 YSYEKL. This CDR3 is built from 15 residues. Unmatched junction bases numbered 4, after V lost 2 bases and J lost 3 bases.

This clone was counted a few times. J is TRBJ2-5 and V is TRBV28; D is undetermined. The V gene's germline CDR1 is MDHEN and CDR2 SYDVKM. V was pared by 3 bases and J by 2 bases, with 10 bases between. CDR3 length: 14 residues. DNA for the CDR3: TGTGCCAGCAGTTTGGTGACATATCAAGAGACCCAGTACTTC. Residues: CASSLVTYQETQYF.

The DNA of the CDR3 is TGCGCCAGCAGCTTCGAACGGGGGAGCACAGATACGCAGTATTTT. Its protein is CASSFERGSTDTQYF. The rearrangement joins TRBV5-1 to TRBJ2-3, with D perhaps TRBD2 (6 bases). The CDR3 has 15 residues. The germline CDR1 and CDR2 sequences are SGHRS and YFSETQ. V lost 2 bases and J 0 bases, leaving 10 bases between the germline ends.

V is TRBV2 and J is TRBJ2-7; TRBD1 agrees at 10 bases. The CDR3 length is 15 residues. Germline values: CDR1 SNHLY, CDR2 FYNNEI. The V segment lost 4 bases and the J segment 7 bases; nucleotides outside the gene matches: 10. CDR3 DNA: TGTGCCAGCAGTGGGACAGGGGGAGGCTTAGGAGAGCAGTACTTC. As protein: CASSGTGGGLGEQYF.

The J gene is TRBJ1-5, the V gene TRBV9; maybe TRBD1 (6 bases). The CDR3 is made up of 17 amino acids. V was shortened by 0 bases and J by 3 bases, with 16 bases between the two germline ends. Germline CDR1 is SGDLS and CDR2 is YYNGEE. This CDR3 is CASSVARGQGTNQPQHF. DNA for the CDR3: TGTGCCAGCAGCGTAGCTCGGGGACAAGGGACCAATCAGCCCCAGCATTTT.

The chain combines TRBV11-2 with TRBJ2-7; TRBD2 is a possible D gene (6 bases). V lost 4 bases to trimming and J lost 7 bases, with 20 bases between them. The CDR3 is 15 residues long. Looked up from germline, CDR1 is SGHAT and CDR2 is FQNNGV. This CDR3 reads CASSYFRDSDGEQYF. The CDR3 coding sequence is TGTGCCAGCAGCTACTTCCGGGACTCCGACGGGGAGCAGTACTTC.

CDR3 in DNA: TGTGCCAGCAGCGAGGGGAGAGATTCACCCCTCCACTTT. It encodes CASSEGRDSPLHF. The chain recombines TRBV9 with TRBJ1-6, with D perhaps TRBD1 (5 bases). The germline V and J ends were trimmed by 3 bases and 8 bases, with 9 bases remaining between them. This CDR3 region has 13 residues. Germline assignment: CDR1 SGDLS and CDR2 YYNGEE.

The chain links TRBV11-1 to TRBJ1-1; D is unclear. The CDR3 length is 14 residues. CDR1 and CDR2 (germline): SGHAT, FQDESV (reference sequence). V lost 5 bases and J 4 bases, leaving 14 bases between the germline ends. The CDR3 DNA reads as TGTGCCAGCAGCCTTGCGAATTGGGGCACTGAAGCTTTCTTT. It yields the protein CASSLANWGTEAFF.

The CDR3, as DNA: TGTGCCAGCAGCCACAACCCCGGGTTCTCTGGAAACACCATATATTTT. As protein: CASSHNPGFSGNTIYF. The J gene is TRBJ1-3, the V gene TRBV9; D gene unclear. CDR3 length equals 16 residues. Per the germline V gene, CDR1 is SGDLS and CDR2 is YYNGEE. V was cut by 4 bases and J by 0 bases, with 14 bases left in between. Supplemented by reference TRBV9 and TRBJ1-3, the full variable domain reads DSGVTQTPKHLITATGQRVTLRCSPRSGDLSVYWYQQSLDQGLQFLIQYYNGEERAKGNILERFSAQQFPDLHSELNLSSLELGDSALYFCASSHNPGFSGNTIYFGEGSWLTVV.

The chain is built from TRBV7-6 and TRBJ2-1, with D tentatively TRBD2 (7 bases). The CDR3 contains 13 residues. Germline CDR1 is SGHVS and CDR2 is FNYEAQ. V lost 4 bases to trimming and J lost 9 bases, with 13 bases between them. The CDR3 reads CASSSHREGEQFF. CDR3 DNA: TGTGCCAGCAGCTCGCACAGGGAGGGTGAGCAGTTCTTC. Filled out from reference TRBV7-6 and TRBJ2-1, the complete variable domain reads GAGVSQSPRYKVTKRGQDVALRCDPISGHVSLYWYRQALGQGPEFLTYFNYEAQQDKSGLPNDRFSAERPEGSISTLTIQRTEQRDSAMYRCASSSHREGEQFFGPGTRLTVL.

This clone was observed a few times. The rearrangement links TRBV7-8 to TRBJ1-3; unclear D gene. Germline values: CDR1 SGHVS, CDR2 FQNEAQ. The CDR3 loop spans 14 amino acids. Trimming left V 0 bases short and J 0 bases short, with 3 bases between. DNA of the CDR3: TGTGCCAGCAGCTTAGCAAGCTCTGGAAACACCATATATTTT. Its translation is CASSLASSGNTIYF.

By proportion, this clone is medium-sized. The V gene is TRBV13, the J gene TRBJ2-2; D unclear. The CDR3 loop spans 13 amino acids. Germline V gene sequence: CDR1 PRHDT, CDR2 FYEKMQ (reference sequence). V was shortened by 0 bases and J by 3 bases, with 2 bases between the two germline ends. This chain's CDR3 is CASSLGDTGELFF. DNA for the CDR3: TGTGCCAGCAGCTTAGGAGACACCGGGGAGCTGTTTTTT.

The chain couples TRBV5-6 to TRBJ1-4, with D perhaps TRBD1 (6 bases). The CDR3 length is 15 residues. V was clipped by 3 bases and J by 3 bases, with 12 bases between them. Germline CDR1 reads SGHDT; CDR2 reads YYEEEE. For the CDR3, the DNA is TGTGCCAGCAGCTCTACAGGGACGGCTAATGAAAAACTGTTTTTT. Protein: CASSSTGTANEKLFF. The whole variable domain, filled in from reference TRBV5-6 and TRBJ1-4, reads DAGVTQSPTHLIKTRGQQVTLRCSPKSGHDTVSWYQQALGQGPQFIFQYYEEEERQRGNFPDRFSGHQFPNYSSELNVNALLLGDSALYLCASSSTGTANEKLFFGSGTQLSVL.

This CDR3 reads CASSQDVAAGGHYEQYF. CDR3 bases: TGTGCCAGCAGCCAAGATGTGGCAGCGGGAGGCCACTACGAGCAGTACTTC. V usage is TRBV4-2 and J usage is TRBJ2-7; 9 bases match TRBD2. The CDR3 loop spans 17 amino acids. Germline trimming cut 0 bases from V and 3 bases from J; bases unmatched to any gene: 9. The V gene's germline CDR1 is LGHNA and CDR2 YNFKEQ.

CDR3: CASSLDERGRGTQYF. The CDR3, as DNA: TGTGCCAGCAGCTTAGATGAGCGGGGTCGTGGGACCCAGTACTTC. This chain uses TRBV11-2 with TRBJ2-5; TRBD2 aligns across 7 bases. The V gene end was trimmed by 0 bases and the J gene end by 7 bases; junction bases not matched to a gene: 8. The length of the CDR3 is 15 residues. CDR1 and CDR2 (germline): SGHAT, FQNNGV. Based on the CDR3 plus reference TRBV11-2 and TRBJ2-5, the full variable domain is EAGVAQSPRYKIIEKRQSVAFWCNPISGHATLYWYQQILGQGPKLLIQFQNNGVVDDSQLPKDRFSAERLKGVDSTLKIQPAKLEDSAVYLCASSLDERGRGTQYFGPGTRLLVL.

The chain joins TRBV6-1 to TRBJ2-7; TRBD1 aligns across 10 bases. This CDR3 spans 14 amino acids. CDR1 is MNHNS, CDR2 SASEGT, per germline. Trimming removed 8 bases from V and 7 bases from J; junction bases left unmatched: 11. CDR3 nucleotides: TGTGCCAGCGCCGGGGGACAGGGGTGGTTGGAGCAGTACTTC. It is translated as CASAGGQGWLEQYF.

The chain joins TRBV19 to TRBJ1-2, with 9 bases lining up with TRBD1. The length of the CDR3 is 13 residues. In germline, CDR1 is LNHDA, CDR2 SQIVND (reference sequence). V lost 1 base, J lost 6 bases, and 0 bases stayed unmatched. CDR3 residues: CASSIGTGDGYTF. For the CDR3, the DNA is TGTGCCAGTAGTATAGGGACAGGGGATGGCTACACCTTC.

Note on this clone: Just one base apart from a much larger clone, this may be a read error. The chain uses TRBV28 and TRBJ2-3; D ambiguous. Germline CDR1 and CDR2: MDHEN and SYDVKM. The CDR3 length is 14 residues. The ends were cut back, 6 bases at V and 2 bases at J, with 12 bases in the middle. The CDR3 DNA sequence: TGTGCCAGCAGGAAGTCAAGGGACACAGATACGCAGTATTTT. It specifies CASRKSRDTDTQYF.